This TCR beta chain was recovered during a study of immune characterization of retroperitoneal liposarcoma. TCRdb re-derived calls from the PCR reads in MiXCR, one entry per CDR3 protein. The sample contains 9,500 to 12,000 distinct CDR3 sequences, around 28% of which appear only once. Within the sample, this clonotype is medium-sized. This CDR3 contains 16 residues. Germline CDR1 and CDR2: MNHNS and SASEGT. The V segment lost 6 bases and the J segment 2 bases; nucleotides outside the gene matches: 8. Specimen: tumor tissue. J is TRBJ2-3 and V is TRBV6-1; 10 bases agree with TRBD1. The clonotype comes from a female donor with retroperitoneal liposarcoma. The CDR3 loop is CASSPGQGGYTDTQYF. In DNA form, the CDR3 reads TGTGCCAGCAGCCCCGGACAGGGGGGCTACACAGATACGCAGTATTTT.